Shown below are 22 T cell receptor beta chains from a single sample sequenced in a study of T cell responses to AZD1222 COVID-19 vaccine. Method: immunoSEQ multiplex PCR; TCRdb's copy keeps in-frame clones and lacks some. This table has 150,000 to 200,000 clones, around 90% appearing once. This specimen was peripheral blood, taken on day 0 of AZD1222 vaccination. The receptors derive from an adult in good health.

This rearrangement joins TRBV2 to TRBJ1-4; D gene ambiguous. The V gene's germline CDR1 is SNHLY and CDR2 FYNNEI. V lost 4 bases to trimming and J lost 6 bases, with 6 bases between them. The CDR3 covers 12 residues. As DNA, the CDR3 is TGTGCCAGCAGTGGGACTGATGAAAAACTGTTTTTT. Translated, it gives CASSGTDEKLFF.

The chain uses TRBV3-1 (or the pseudogene TRBV3-2) and TRBJ1-1, with no clear D. Germline CDR1 is LGHDT and CDR2 is YNNKEL (reference sequence). With 1 base removed from V and 7 bases from J, the gap between germline ends came to 7 bases. This CDR3 has 12 residues. CDR3 bases: TGTGCCAGCAGCCAAGGACAACTTGAAGCTTTCTTT. It encodes CASSQGQLEAFF.

Written as DNA, the CDR3 is TGTGCCACCAGTGATCGGCCCACAGATACGCAGTATTTT. Residues: CATSDRPTDTQYF. V and J are TRBV24-1 and TRBJ2-3; D not certain. The CDR3 length is 13 residues. The germline V and J ends were trimmed by 3 bases and 2 bases, with 5 bases remaining between them. Looked up from germline, CDR1 is KGHDR and CDR2 is SFDVKD.

The chain carries TRBV19 and TRBJ2-1; D is possibly TRBD1 or TRBD2 (5 bases each). CDR1 and CDR2 (germline): LNHDA, SQIVND (reference sequence). The CDR3 length is 16 residues. V shed 4 bases and J shed 9 bases, with 22 bases lying between them. CDR3 sequence: CASSKSVGTTRVEQFF. DNA of the CDR3: TGTGCCAGTAGTAAGTCGGTGGGGACCACCCGGGTTGAGCAGTTCTTC.

The genes are TRBV4-1 and TRBJ1-5; no clear D gene. Trimming left V 0 bases short and J 4 bases short, with 10 bases between. This CDR3 is 15 amino acids long. In germline, CDR1 is MGHRA, CDR2 YSYEKL. DNA for the CDR3: TGCGCCAGCAGCCAAGAGGGGTTAAGGAATCAGCCCCAGCATTTT. It encodes CASSQEGLRNQPQHF.

The chain carries TRBV4-2 and TRBJ2-5; perhaps TRBD2 as D (5 bases). The CDR3 is made up of 14 amino acids. The ends were cut back, 0 bases at V and 4 bases at J, with 9 bases in the middle. The germline gives CDR1 LGHNA, CDR2 YNFKEQ. The CDR3 bases are TGTGCCAGCAGCCAAGAAACGGGAACAGAGACCCAGTACTTC. This encodes CASSQETGTETQYF.

The chain is built from TRBV9 and TRBJ2-1, with 7 nucleotides matching TRBD1. CDR3 length: 15 amino acids. The V gene's germline CDR1 is SGDLS and CDR2 YYNGEE. J gave up 5 bases and V 2 bases, and 7 bases lay outside the gene matches. The CDR3 DNA reads TGTGCCAGCAGCGTCACAGGGGCCCTTAACAATGAGCAGTTCTTC. Translating it yields CASSVTGALNNEQFF.

The V gene is TRBV19, the J gene TRBJ1-6; tentative D call: TRBD1 (6 bases). The CDR3 has 20 amino acids. Germline values: CDR1 LNHDA, CDR2 SQIVND (reference sequence). V lost 1 base to trimming and J lost 6 bases, with 25 bases between them. The CDR3 loop reads CASSIGPGTPTPGANSPLHF. Written as DNA, the CDR3 is TGTGCCAGTAGTATAGGGCCCGGGACACCCACCCCAGGGGCTAATTCACCCCTCCACTTT.

J is TRBJ1-6 and V is TRBV7-2; D is undetermined. Trimming stripped 1 base from V and 9 bases from J, with 16 bases between. CDR3 length: 16 residues. Per germline, CDR1 SGHTA and CDR2 FQGNSA. The CDR3 loop is CASSLGIAGFGSPLHF. Here the CDR3 DNA reads TGTGCCAGCAGCTTAGGTATAGCGGGCTTCGGTTCACCCCTCCACTTT.

Here the CDR3 DNA reads TGCAGTGCTAGCTGGGGGGAGACCCAGTACTTC. As protein: CSASWGETQYF. The chain uses TRBV20-1 and TRBJ2-5; either TRBD1 or TRBD2 may fit D (5 bases each). Per germline, CDR1 DFQATT and CDR2 SNEGSKA (reference sequence). The CDR3 totals 11 residues. V was clipped by 3 bases and J by 5 bases, with 7 bases between them.

The genes are TRBV30 and TRBJ1-2; D is uncertain. The CDR3 covers 11 residues. V lost 0 bases and J lost 8, with 7 bases in between. From germline, CDR1 is GTSNPN and CDR2 SVGIG (reference sequence). The CDR3 sequence is CAWSVMVGYTF. The CDR3, as DNA: TGTGCCTGGAGTGTCATGGTGGGCTACACCTTC.

The chain combines TRBV3-1 (or the pseudogene TRBV3-2) with TRBJ2-7; 14 bases agree with TRBD2. V shed 1 base, J shed 7 bases, and the junction held 3 bases outside the gene matches. The germline CDR1 and CDR2 sequences are LGHDT and YNNKEL (reference sequence). This CDR3 region has 15 residues. The CDR3 protein is CASSQVGLAGEEQYF. DNA for the CDR3: TGTGCCAGCAGCCAAGTGGGACTAGCGGGAGAGGAGCAGTACTTC.

The chain has TRBV5-4 and TRBJ2-1; D may be TRBD2 (6 bases). CDR3 length: 17 residues. Germline V lookup: CDR1 SGHNT, CDR2 YYREEE (reference sequence). Trimming took off 4 bases at V and 0 bases at J, with 17 bases between the two ends. CDR3 sequence (DNA): TGTGCCAGCAGCCCTCCCCAGGGACTTTACTCCTACAATGAGCAGTTCTTC. Amino acids: CASSPPQGLYSYNEQFF.

This chain connects TRBV6-5 to TRBJ2-1, with TRBD2 matching over 11 bases. The trim removed 3 bases at V and 6 bases at J, leaving 4 bases unmatched. Germline values: CDR1 MNHEY, CDR2 SVGAGI. This CDR3 is 15 amino acids long. As DNA, the CDR3 is TGTGCCAGCAGTTATACTAGCGGGGGACTCAATGAGCAGTTCTTC. Protein sequence: CASSYTSGGLNEQFF.

The V call is TRBV6-2 or TRBV6-3, the J call TRBJ1-6; no reliable D call. Looked up from germline, CDR1 is MNHEY and CDR2 is SVGEGT. V was pared by 0 bases and J by 10 bases, with 7 bases between. This CDR3 comprises 13 residues. The CDR3 DNA reads as TGTGCCAGCAGTTACTCGCTCACCTCACCCCTCCACTTT. Residues: CASSYSLTSPLHF.

This clone was detected only once. CDR3 sequence reads: CASSFWNTEAFF. Written as DNA, the CDR3 is TGTGCCAGCAGCTTCTGGAACACTGAAGCTTTCTTT. V is TRBV5-6 and J is TRBJ1-1; D is uncertain. Looked up from germline, CDR1 is SGHDT and CDR2 is YYEEEE. The germline V and J ends were trimmed by 2 bases and 1 base, with 3 bases remaining between them. This CDR3 comprises 12 residues.

The rearrangement uses TRBV15 and TRBJ1-3, with D perhaps TRBD1 (5 bases). CDR1 is LNHNV, CDR2 YYDKDF, per germline (reference sequence). Trimming removed 0 bases from V and 2 bases from J, with 11 bases in between. This CDR3 has 16 amino acids. CDR3 bases: TGTGCCACCAGCAGAGATCCAGGGACCGCTGGAAACACCATATATTTT. Translating it yields CATSRDPGTAGNTIYF.

This sequence joins TRBV5-4 and TRBJ2-1, with 9 bases identical to TRBD2. This CDR3 has 16 residues. Per germline, CDR1 SGHNT and CDR2 YYREEE (reference sequence). After removal of 0 bases from V and 4 bases from J, the junction contained 5 bases not matched to a gene. Written as DNA, the CDR3 is TGTGCCAGCAGCTTGGTGGGCGGGGGGGTATACAATGAGCAGTTCTTC. Protein: CASSLVGGGVYNEQFF.

The J gene is TRBJ1-1, the V gene TRBV2; the match to TRBD1 covers 8 bases. CDR1 SNHLY and CDR2 FYNNEI come from the germline V gene. The CDR3 spans 13 residues. V shed 6 bases and J 8 bases; nucleotides not matched to a gene: 8. CDR3 nucleotide sequence: TGTGCCAGCAGCACCGACAGGGGAGGCGAAGCTTTCTTT. This sequence encodes CASSTDRGGEAFF.

The rearrangement uses TRBV13 and TRBJ2-1, with TRBD2 identical over 9 bases. Germline V gene data show CDR1 as PRHDT and CDR2 as FYEKMQ (reference sequence). V gave up 8 bases and J gave up 0 bases; unmatched junction bases: 5. The CDR3 is 15 amino acids. The CDR3 protein is CASVSGRYSYNEQFF. Here the CDR3 DNA reads TGTGCCAGCGTAAGCGGGAGGTACTCCTACAATGAGCAGTTCTTC.

This clone was observed a few times. The chain links TRBV28 to TRBJ1-1; D ambiguous. V was clipped by 6 bases and J by 3 bases, with 5 bases between them. This CDR3 region has 11 residues. Germline V CDR1 and CDR2: MDHEN, SYDVKM. The CDR3 DNA follows: TGTGCCAGCAGGACCGACACTGAAGCTTTCTTT. Its translation is CASRTDTEAFF.

J is TRBJ1-1 and V is TRBV11-1; 9 bases align to TRBD1. The CDR3 has 15 amino acids. The trim removed 4 bases at V and 5 bases at J, leaving 8 bases unmatched. The germline CDR1 and CDR2 sequences are SGHAT and FQDESV (reference sequence). DNA of the CDR3: TGTGCCAGCAGCTCTCGGGACAGGGCAGCAACTGAAGCTTTCTTT. Protein product: CASSSRDRAATEAFF.